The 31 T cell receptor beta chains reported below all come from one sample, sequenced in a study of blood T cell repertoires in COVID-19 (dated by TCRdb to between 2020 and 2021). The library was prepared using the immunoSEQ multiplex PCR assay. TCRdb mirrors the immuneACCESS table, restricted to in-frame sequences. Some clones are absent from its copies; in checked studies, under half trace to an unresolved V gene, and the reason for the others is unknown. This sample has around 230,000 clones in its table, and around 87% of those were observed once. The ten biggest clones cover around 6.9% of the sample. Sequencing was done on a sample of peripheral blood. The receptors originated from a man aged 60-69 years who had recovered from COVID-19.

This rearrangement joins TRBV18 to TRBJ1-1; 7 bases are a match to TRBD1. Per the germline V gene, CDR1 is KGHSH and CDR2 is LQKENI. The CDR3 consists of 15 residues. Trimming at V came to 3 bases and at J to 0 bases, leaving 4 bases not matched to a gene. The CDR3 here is CASSPGQAVNTEAFF. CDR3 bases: TGTGCCAGCTCACCCGGACAGGCCGTGAACACTGAAGCTTTCTTT.

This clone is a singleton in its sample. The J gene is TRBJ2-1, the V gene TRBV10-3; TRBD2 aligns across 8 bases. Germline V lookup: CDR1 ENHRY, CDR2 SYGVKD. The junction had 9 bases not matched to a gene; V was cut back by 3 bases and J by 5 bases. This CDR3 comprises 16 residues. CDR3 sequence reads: CAISDSSRLAHNEQFF. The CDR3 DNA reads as TGTGCCATCAGTGATTCATCCAGACTAGCGCACAATGAGCAGTTCTTC.

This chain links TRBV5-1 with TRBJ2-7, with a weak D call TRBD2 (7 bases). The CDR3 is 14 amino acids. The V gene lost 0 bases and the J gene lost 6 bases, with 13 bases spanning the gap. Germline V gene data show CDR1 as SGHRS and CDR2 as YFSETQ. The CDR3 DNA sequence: TGCGCCAGCAGCTTGGAGGGGGGGCAAGGCGAGCAGTACTTC. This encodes CASSLEGGQGEQYF.

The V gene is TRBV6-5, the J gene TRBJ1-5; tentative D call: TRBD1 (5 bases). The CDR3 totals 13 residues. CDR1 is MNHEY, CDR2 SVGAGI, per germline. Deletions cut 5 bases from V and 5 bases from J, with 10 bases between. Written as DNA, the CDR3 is TGTGCCAGCAGTCGGCCAGGGCATCAGCCCCAGCATTTT. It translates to CASSRPGHQPQHF.

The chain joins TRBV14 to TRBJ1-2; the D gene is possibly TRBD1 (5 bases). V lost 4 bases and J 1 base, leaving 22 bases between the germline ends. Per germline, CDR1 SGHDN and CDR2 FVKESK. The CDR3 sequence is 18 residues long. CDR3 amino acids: CASSPWSGGRGVNYGYTF. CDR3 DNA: TGTGCCAGCAGCCCCTGGAGTGGTGGTAGGGGTGTTAACTATGGCTACACCTTC.

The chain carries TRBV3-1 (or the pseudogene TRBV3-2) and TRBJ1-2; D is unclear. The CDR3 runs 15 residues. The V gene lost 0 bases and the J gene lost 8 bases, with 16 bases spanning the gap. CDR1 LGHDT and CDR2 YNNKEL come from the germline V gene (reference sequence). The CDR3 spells CASSQDGRVFGGYTF. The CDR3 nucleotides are TGTGCCAGCAGCCAAGATGGGAGGGTCTTCGGGGGCTACACCTTC.

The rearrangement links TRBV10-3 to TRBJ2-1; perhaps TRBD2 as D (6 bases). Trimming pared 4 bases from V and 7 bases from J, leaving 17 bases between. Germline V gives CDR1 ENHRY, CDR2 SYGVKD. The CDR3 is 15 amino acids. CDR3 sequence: CAISGWRVLENEQFF. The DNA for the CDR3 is TGTGCCATCAGTGGCTGGAGGGTTTTAGAGAATGAGCAGTTCTTC.

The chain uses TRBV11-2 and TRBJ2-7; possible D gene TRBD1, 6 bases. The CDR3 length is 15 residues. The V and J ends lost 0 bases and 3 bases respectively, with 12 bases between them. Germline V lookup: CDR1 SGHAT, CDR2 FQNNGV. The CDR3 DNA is TGTGCCAGCAGCTTAGATAGTGGACAGAACTACGAGCAGTACTTC. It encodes CASSLDSGQNYEQYF.

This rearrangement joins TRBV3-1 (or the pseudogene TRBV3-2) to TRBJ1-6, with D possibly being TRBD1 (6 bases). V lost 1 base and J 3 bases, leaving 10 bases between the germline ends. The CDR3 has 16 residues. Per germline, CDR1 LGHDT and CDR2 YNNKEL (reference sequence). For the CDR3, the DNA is TGTGCCAGCAGCCAAGGGGGGCGTAGCTATAATTCACCCCTCCACTTT. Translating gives CASSQGGRSYNSPLHF.

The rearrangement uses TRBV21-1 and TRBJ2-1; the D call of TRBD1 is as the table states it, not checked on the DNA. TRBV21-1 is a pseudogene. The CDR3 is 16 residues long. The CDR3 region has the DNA TGTGCCAGCAGCAAAGGTATTTGGGGACAGGGACGTGAGCAGTTCTTC. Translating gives CASSKGIWGQGREQFF.

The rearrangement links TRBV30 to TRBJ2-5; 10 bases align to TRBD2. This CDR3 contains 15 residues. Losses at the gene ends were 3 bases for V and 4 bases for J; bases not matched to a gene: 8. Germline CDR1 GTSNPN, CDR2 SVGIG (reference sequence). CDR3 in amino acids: CAWRISGGAGETQYF. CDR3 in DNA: TGTGCCTGGAGGATAAGCGGGGGGGCCGGAGAGACCCAGTACTTC.

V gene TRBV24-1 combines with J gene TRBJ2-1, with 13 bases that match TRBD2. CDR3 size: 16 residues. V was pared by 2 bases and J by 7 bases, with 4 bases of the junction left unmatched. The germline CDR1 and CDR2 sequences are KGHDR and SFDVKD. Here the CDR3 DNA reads TGTGCCACCAGTGATTCGGGACTAGCGGGGTGGAATGAGCAGTTCTTC. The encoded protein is CATSDSGLAGWNEQFF.

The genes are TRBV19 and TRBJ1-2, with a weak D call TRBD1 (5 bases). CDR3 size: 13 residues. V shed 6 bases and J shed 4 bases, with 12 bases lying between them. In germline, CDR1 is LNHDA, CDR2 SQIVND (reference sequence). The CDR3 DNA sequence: TGTGCCAGTAGGGATGGGGCACCCTATGGCTACACCTTC. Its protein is CASRDGAPYGYTF.

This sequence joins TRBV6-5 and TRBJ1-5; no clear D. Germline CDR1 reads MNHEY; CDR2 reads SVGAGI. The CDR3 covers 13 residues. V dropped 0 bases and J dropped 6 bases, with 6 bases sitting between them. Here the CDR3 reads CASSYSIVQPQHF. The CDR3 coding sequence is TGTGCCAGCAGTTACTCGATAGTTCAGCCCCAGCATTTT.

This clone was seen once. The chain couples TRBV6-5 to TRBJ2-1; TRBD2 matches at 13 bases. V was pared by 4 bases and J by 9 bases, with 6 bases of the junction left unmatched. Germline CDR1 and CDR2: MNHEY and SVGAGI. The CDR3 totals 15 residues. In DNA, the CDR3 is TGTGCCAGCAGTTGGGGCTGGACTAGCGGGGGTGAGCAGTTCTTC. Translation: CASSWGWTSGGEQFF.

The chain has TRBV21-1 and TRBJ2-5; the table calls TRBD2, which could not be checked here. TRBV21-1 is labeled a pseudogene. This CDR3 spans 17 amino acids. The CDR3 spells CASSTGGTSGVQETQYF. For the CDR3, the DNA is TGTGCCAGCAGCACGGGGGGGACTAGCGGGGTCCAAGAGACCCAGTACTTC.

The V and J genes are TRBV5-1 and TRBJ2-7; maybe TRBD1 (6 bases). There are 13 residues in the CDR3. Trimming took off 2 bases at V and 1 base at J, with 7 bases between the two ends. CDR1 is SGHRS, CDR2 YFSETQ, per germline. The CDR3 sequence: CASSFGQSYEQYF. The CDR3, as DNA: TGCGCCAGCAGCTTCGGACAGTCCTACGAGCAGTACTTC. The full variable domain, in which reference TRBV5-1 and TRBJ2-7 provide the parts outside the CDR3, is KAGVTQTPRYLIKTRGQQVTLSCSPISGHRSVSWYQQTPGQGLQFLFEYFSETQRNKGNFPGRFSGRQFSNSRSEMNVSTLELGDSALYLCASSFGQSYEQYFGPGTRLTVT.

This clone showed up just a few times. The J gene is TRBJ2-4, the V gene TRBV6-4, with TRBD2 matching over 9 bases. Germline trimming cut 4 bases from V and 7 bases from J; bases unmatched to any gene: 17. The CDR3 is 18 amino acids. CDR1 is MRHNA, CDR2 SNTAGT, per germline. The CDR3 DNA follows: TGTGCCAGCAGTGCCGTACCAGCGGGGGGAACCGGGGAGAACATTCAGTACTTC. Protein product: CASSAVPAGGTGENIQYF.

The CDR3 region has the DNA TGTGCCAGCAGCCTGCTGACAGGGGACGGGAATCAGCCCCAGCATTTT. Its translation: CASSLLTGDGNQPQHF. The chain is built from TRBV2 and TRBJ1-5; TRBD1 aligns across 8 bases. Per germline, CDR1 SNHLY and CDR2 FYNNEI. This CDR3 spans 16 amino acids. V shed 6 bases, J shed 4 bases, and the junction held 11 bases outside the gene matches.

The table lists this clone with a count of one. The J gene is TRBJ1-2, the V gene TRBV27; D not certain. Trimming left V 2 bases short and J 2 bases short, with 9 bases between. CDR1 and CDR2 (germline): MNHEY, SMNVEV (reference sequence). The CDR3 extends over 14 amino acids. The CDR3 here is CASSLRGSNYGYTF. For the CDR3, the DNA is TGTGCCAGCAGTTTACGGGGATCGAACTATGGCTACACCTTC.

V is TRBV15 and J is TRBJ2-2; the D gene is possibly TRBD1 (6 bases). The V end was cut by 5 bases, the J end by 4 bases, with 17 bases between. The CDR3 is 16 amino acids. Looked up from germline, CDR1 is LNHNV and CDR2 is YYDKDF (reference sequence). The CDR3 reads CATSVSLHRATGELFF. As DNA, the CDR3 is TGTGCCACCAGCGTATCCCTACACAGGGCCACCGGGGAGCTGTTTTTT. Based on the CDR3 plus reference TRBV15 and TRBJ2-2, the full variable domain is DAMVIQNPRYQVTQFGKPVTLSCSQTLNHNVMYWYQQKSSQAPKLLFHYYDKDFNNEADTPDNFQSRRPNTSFCFLDIRSPGLGDTAMYLCATSVSLHRATGELFFGEGSRLTVL.

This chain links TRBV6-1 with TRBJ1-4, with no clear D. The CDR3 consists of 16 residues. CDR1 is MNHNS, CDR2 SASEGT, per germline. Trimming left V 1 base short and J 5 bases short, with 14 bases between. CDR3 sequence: CASSEEFRFSNEKLFF. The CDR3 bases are TGTGCCAGCAGTGAAGAATTCCGGTTTTCCAATGAAAAACTGTTTTTT.

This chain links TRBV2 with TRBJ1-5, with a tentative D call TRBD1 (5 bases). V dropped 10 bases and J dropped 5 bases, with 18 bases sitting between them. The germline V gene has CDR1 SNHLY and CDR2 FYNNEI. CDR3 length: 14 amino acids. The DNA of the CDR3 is TGTGCCACCCGGCAGGGCCCAATGGATCAGCCCCAGCATTTT. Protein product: CATRQGPMDQPQHF.

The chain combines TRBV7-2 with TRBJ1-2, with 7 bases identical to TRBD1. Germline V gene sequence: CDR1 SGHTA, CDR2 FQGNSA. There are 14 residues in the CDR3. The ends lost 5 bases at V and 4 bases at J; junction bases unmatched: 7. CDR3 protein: CASSGRDSPYGYTF. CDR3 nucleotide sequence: TGTGCCAGCAGCGGCCGGGACAGCCCCTATGGCTACACCTTC.

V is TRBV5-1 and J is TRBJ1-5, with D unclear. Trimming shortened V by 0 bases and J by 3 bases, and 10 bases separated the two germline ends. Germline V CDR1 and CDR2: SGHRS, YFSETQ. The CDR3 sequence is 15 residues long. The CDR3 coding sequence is TGCGCCAGCAGCTTGGCTGGACTGTACAATCAGCCCCAGCATTTT. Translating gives CASSLAGLYNQPQHF.

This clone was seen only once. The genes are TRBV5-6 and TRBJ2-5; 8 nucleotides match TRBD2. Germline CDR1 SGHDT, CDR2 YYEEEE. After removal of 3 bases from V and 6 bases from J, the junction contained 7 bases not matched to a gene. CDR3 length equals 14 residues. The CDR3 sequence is CASSSRAGAQTQYF. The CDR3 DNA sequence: TGTGCCAGCAGCTCTAGAGCGGGGGCACAGACCCAGTACTTC.

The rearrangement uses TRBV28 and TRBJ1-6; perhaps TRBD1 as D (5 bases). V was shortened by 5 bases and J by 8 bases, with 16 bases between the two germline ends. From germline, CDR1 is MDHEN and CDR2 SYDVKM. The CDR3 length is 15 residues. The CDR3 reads CASSAWATAHSPLHF. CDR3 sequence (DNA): TGTGCCAGCAGTGCCTGGGCGACAGCTCATTCACCCCTCCACTTT.

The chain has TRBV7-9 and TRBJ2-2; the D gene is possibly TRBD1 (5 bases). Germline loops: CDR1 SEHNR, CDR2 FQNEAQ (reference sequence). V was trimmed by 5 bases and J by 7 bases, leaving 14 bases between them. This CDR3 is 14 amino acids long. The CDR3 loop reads CASSARDMGGELFF. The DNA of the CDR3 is TGTGCCAGCAGCGCCAGGGATATGGGCGGGGAGCTGTTTTTT.

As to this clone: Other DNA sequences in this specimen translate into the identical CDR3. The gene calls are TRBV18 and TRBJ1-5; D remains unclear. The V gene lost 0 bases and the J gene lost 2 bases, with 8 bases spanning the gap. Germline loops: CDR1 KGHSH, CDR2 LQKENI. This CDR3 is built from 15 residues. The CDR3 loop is CASSPPPGGNQPQHF. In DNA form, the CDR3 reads TGTGCCAGCTCACCACCCCCCGGGGGCAATCAGCCCCAGCATTTT.

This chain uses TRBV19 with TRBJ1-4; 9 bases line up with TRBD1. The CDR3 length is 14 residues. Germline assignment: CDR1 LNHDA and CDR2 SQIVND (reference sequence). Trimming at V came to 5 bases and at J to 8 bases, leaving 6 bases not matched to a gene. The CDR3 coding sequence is TGTGCCAGTAGTCCCCGGGACAGGGACGAAAAACTGTTTTTT. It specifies CASSPRDRDEKLFF.

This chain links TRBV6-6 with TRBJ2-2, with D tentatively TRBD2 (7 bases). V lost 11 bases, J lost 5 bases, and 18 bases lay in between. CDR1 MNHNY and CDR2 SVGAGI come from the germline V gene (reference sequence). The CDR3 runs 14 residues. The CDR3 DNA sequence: TGTGCCGGGGGGGGCGGTGCTGGAACCGGGGAGCTGTTTTTT. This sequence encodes CAGGGGAGTGELFF.